The entry below gives a single T cell receptor (beta chain) sequence along with its context. The sample holds a few counts of this clonotype. It has no known antigen specificity. Qualities for individual bases were not recorded, and no much larger clone is one base off. This record comes from a study of early T cells in non-severe SARS-CoV-2 infection (dated by TCRdb to about 2021). As for the study more broadly: Because TCR sequencing was done on bulk RNA from unsorted whole blood, the alpha and beta chains could not be paired. Broad study findings and their caveats: Matching against VDJdb was skewed toward anti-spike CD8 responses, likely underestimated virus-specific expansions, and missed private and CD4 specificities.

A case-control design nested within a healthcare worker cohort in London, UK, was used, with weekly nasopharyngeal swab PCR tests and blood sampling performed. Between 23 and 31 March 2020, the week of the UK lockdown, healthcare workers were enrolled and then followed up weekly for as long as 16 weeks. Taken from cysteine to phenylalanine, the CDR3 has 12 residues. The DNA shown is the 36-base CDR3, in frame from base 1. Trimmed from V: 6 bases; trimmed from J: 12 bases; junction bases lacking a gene match: 6. Receptors were amplified or captured by 5' RACE. TCRdb lists the instrument as NextSeq 500. The TCR library protocol attached unique molecular identifiers to individual cDNA molecules to correct for sequencing error and PCR bias. TCR alpha and beta chains were both sequenced, and the abundances of alpha and beta sequences in each sample were closely correlated with each other. The original methods were these. V gene, J gene and CDR3 annotation of TCR sequences was performed with Decombinator V4. Expanded TCRs were defined as changing significantly between any two time points under a Poisson model with p below 0.0001. TCR abundances were normalised to the total number of TCRs sequenced per sample and were expressed as counts per million. MAIT TCRs were defined by TRAV1-2 paired with TRAJ12, TRAJ20 or TRAJ33, and iNKT TCRs by TRAV10 paired with TRAJ18. A search of VDJdb, accessed on 1 November 2021, was run for TCRs annotated to CMV, EBV and SARS-CoV-2, with TCRs annotated for multiple antigens excluded. TCRdb trimmed public reads at Q25 via fastp, called clones via MiXCR and kept in-frame beta chains. Each CDR3 protein gets just one entry, which takes the most common genes and DNA from the rows behind it. The V and J calls were determined by TCRdb, not by the authors. The sample contains approximately 67,000 distinct CDR3 sequences, roughly 12% of them found a single time. The top ten hold 3.8% of the sample.

The sequenced sample was whole blood. The sequence was obtained from an adult who was a healthcare worker with PCR-confirmed SARS-CoV-2 infection or an uninfected control (not recorded which). Recombination connected TRBV12-3 or TRBV12-4 to TRBJ2-1; 9 middle bases align to TRBD2. The sequence in DNA is TGTGCCAGCAGAACGGATAGCGGGGGGCAGTTCTTC. Its translation is CASRTDSGGQFF.